The 18 T cell receptor beta chains below were found in one sample sequenced in a study of cytomegalovirus exposure and HLA in healthy donors. The PCR had 60 Vbeta and 13 Jbeta primers. Sequenced by immunoSEQ multiplex PCR; TCRdb stores in-frame clones only, minus some. The sample has approximately 190,000 clones, around four fifths seen once. The sample consisted of PBMCs. The receptors originated from a man in his forties or fifties in good health and CMV-seropositive.

The J gene is TRBJ2-3, the V gene TRBV28, with D tentatively TRBD1 (5 bases). V shed 4 bases and J shed 0 bases, with 8 bases lying between them. Germline CDR1 is MDHEN and CDR2 is SYDVKM. The CDR3 has 14 amino acids. CDR3 residues: CASSSGPSTDTQYF. DNA of the CDR3: TGTGCCAGCAGTTCAGGGCCTAGCACAGATACGCAGTATTTT. Looking up the rest from reference TRBV28 and TRBJ2-3 gives the full variable domain: DVKVTQSSRYLVKRTGEKVFLECVQDMDHENMFWYRQDPGLGLRLIYFSYDVKMKEKGDIPEGYSVSREKKERFSLILESASTNQTSMYLCASSSGPSTDTQYFGPGTRLTVL.

The J gene is TRBJ2-5, the V gene TRBV5-6; D is possibly TRBD1 (6 bases). CDR3 length equals 15 residues. Germline-derived CDR1 and CDR2 are SGHDT and YYEEEE. V was cut by 4 bases and J by 5 bases, with 18 bases left in between. CDR3 coding DNA: TGTGCCAGCAGCCCGGATGGGGGCCTGAGGGAGACCCAGTACTTC. Translating gives CASSPDGGLRETQYF. The full variable domain, its missing parts supplied by reference TRBV5-6 and TRBJ2-5, is DAGVTQSPTHLIKTRGQQVTLRCSPKSGHDTVSWYQQALGQGPQFIFQYYEEEERQRGNFPDRFSGHQFPNYSSELNVNALLLGDSALYLCASSPDGGLRETQYFGPGTRLLVL.

This chain connects TRBV25-1 to TRBJ1-2, with D perhaps TRBD1 (6 bases). V was shortened by 6 bases and J by 4 bases, with 21 bases between the two germline ends. The CDR3 loop spans 16 amino acids. Germline V gives CDR1 MGHDK, CDR2 SYGVNS. The CDR3 reads CASRLGGARGTYGYTF. DNA for the CDR3: TGTGCCAGCAGGCTTGGGGGGGCACGGGGAACCTATGGCTACACCTTC.

V gene TRBV7-9 combines with J gene TRBJ2-1; D perhaps matches TRBD2 (5 bases). Germline CDR1 and CDR2: SEHNR and FQNEAQ (reference sequence). This CDR3 region has 14 residues. Trimming took off 3 bases at V and 10 bases at J, with 16 bases between the two ends. The CDR3 DNA reads as TGTGCCAGCAGCTTCCCCGGGATTTTTAGGGAGCAGTTCTTC. Protein product: CASSFPGIFREQFF.

The CDR3 loop is CAIGLAGNYEQYF. CDR3 coding DNA: TGTGCCATCGGGCTAGCGGGAAACTACGAGCAGTACTTC. The chain couples TRBV28 to TRBJ2-7; 9 bases line up with TRBD2. The V segment lost 10 bases and the J segment 3 bases; nucleotides outside the gene matches: 7. The germline V gene has CDR1 MDHEN and CDR2 SYDVKM. This CDR3 has 13 amino acids.

This clone showed up just once. The rearrangement links TRBV4-1 to TRBJ2-5, with 13 bases fitting TRBD2. The CDR3 runs to 16 residues. Germline V gene data show CDR1 as MGHRA and CDR2 as YSYEKL. The J segment lost 5 bases and the V segment lost 0 bases, leaving 3 bases of the junction unmatched. The CDR3 reads CASSQEPTSGRETQYF. Written as DNA, the CDR3 is TGCGCCAGCAGCCAAGAGCCGACTAGCGGGAGGGAGACCCAGTACTTC.

V gene TRBV6-1 combines with J gene TRBJ2-7, with D unclear. With 5 bases removed from V and 1 base from J, the gap between germline ends came to 6 bases. In germline, CDR1 is MNHNS, CDR2 SASEGT. This CDR3 is 12 amino acids long. This CDR3 reads CASSSSSYEQYF. The DNA for the CDR3 is TGTGCCAGCAGTTCCAGTTCCTACGAGCAGTACTTC.

The chain couples TRBV7-2 to TRBJ2-7; D is unclear. The CDR3 runs 11 residues. From germline, CDR1 is SGHTA and CDR2 FQGNSA. The germline V and J ends were trimmed by 5 bases and 4 bases, with 6 bases remaining between them. The CDR3 DNA reads as TGTGCCAGCAGCATCGGGTACGAGCAGTACTTC. Its protein product is CASSIGYEQYF.

This rearrangement joins TRBV7-9 to TRBJ1-2; no clear D. The CDR3 runs 15 residues. Germline CDR1 SEHNR, CDR2 FQNEAQ (reference sequence). Trimming took off 5 bases at V and 4 bases at J, with 17 bases between the two ends. DNA for the CDR3: TGTGCCAGCAGCCCAGCAGGAGGAAGGGTCTATGGCTACACCTTC. Amino acid sequence: CASSPAGGRVYGYTF.

This clone was recorded a few times. The chain links TRBV28 to TRBJ1-5, with D possibly being TRBD1 (5 bases). V was pared by 3 bases and J by 1 base, with 7 bases between. Germline-derived CDR1 and CDR2 are MDHEN and SYDVKM. The CDR3 is 14 residues long. The CDR3 loop reads CASSLGPSNQPQHF. For the CDR3, the DNA is TGTGCCAGCAGTTTGGGGCCAAGCAATCAGCCCCAGCATTTT.

This chain uses TRBV5-5 with TRBJ2-3; D not certain. V was shortened by 5 bases and J by 4 bases, with 8 bases between the two germline ends. There are 12 residues in the CDR3. Germline V gives CDR1 SGHKS, CDR2 YYEKEE (reference sequence). CDR3 in DNA: TGTGCCAGCAGTCAGGTCCCAGATACGCAGTATTTT. Translated: CASSQVPDTQYF.

In the case of this clone: Other nucleotide sequences in the sample specify the same CDR3. The chain links TRBV7-2 to TRBJ2-3; 10 bases line up with TRBD2. After removal of 2 bases from V and 3 bases from J, the junction contained 5 bases not matched to a gene. Germline loops: CDR1 SGHTA, CDR2 FQGNSA. The CDR3 has 16 amino acids. CDR3 loop: CASSLSASGRTDTQYF. CDR3 coding DNA: TGTGCCAGCAGCTTAAGTGCTAGCGGGAGAACAGATACGCAGTATTTT.

This chain uses TRBV15 with TRBJ2-3; 8 bases match TRBD2. There are 21 residues in the CDR3. Germline CDR1 LNHNV, CDR2 YYDKDF (reference sequence). V lost 1 base, J lost 2 bases, and 20 bases stayed unmatched. CDR3 loop: CATSRAPGLDPGTRSTDTQYF. The CDR3 coding sequence is TGTGCCACCAGCAGAGCGCCGGGACTAGATCCTGGGACGCGTTCCACAGATACGCAGTATTTT.

With regard to this clone: The sample has other DNA sequences that encode this CDR3 too. This chain connects TRBV30 to TRBJ1-2, with 8 nucleotides matching TRBD1. The CDR3 loop spans 13 amino acids. V lost 5 bases, J lost 4 bases, and 6 bases stayed unmatched. In germline, CDR1 is GTSNPN, CDR2 SVGIG (reference sequence). This CDR3 reads CAWSRDRPYGYTF. DNA for the CDR3: TGTGCCTGGTCTCGGGACAGGCCCTATGGCTACACCTTC.

V and J are TRBV2 and TRBJ1-6, with 7 bases matching TRBD1. With 6 bases clipped from V and 10 bases from J, the junction kept 12 bases outside the gene matches. CDR1 and CDR2 from the germline V gene are SNHLY and FYNNEI. The CDR3 has 15 amino acids. The CDR3 loop reads CASRPDRVGGSPLHF. In nucleotides, the CDR3 is TGTGCCAGCAGGCCAGACAGGGTCGGAGGATCACCCCTCCACTTT.

This sequence joins TRBV25-1 and TRBJ2-2; 7 positions match TRBD1. The CDR3 runs to 16 residues. J lost 3 bases, V lost 5 bases, and 9 bases had no gene match. Germline CDR1 is MGHDK and CDR2 is SYGVNS. CDR3 sequence: CASSTRQGWDTGELFF. As DNA, the CDR3 is TGTGCCAGCAGTACTCGACAGGGATGGGACACCGGGGAGCTGTTTTTT.

To note about this clone: A read error may produce the germline difference seen at one junction end. This sequence joins TRBV7-9 and TRBJ2-7, with 9 bases that match TRBD1. The CDR3 contains 15 residues. Looked up from germline, CDR1 is SEHNR and CDR2 is FQNEAQ (reference sequence). For the CDR3, the DNA is TGTTCCAGCAGTCCCGGGACAGGGATAGACTACGAGCAGTACTTC. It yields the protein CSSSPGTGIDYEQYF.

The J gene is TRBJ2-5, the V gene TRBV2, with TRBD2 matching over 11 bases. The CDR3 spans 14 residues. Germline V gives CDR1 SNHLY, CDR2 FYNNEI. Unmatched junction bases numbered 5, after V lost 6 bases and J lost 5 bases. As DNA, the CDR3 is TGTGCCAGCAGAGTACTAGCGGGAGTGGAGACCCAGTACTTC. Protein product: CASRVLAGVETQYF. Full variable domain (remainder filled in from reference TRBV2 and TRBJ2-5): EPEVTQTPSHQVTQMGQEVILRCVPISNHLYFYWYRQILGQKVEFLVSFYNNEISEKSEIFDDQFSVERPDGSNFTLKIRSTKLEDSAMYFCASRVLAGVETQYFGPGTRLLVL.